Presented here are 7 T cell receptor beta chains from one specimen sequenced in a study of blood T cell repertoires in COVID-19. Clones were read by immunoSEQ multiplex PCR, and TCRdb kept only the in-frame ones, dropping some. There are about 97,000 clones in the sample; roughly nine tenths occur only once, and roughly 17% lies in the top ten. Sequencing was performed on peripheral blood. These receptors were obtained from a man aged 50-60 years with acute or convalescent COVID-19.

The V gene is TRBV27, the J gene TRBJ1-5; the D gene is possibly TRBD1 (6 bases). Germline CDR1 MNHEY, CDR2 SMNVEV (reference sequence). The CDR3 is 15 residues long. V was shortened by 6 bases and J by 5 bases, with 17 bases between the two germline ends. The CDR3 spells CASSPSSRGHQPQHF. The CDR3 DNA sequence: TGTGCCAGCAGCCCCTCTTCGCGGGGGCATCAGCCCCAGCATTTT.

V gene TRBV30 combines with J gene TRBJ1-5; D remains unclear. Trimming shortened V by 3 bases and J by 7 bases, and 10 bases separated the two germline ends. Germline V CDR1 and CDR2: GTSNPN, SVGIG (reference sequence). The CDR3 contains 12 residues. For the CDR3, the DNA is TGTGCCTGGAGGTCTGGGAGGCAGCCCCAGCATTTT. Its translation is CAWRSGRQPQHF.

The chain recombines TRBV7-2 with TRBJ1-6; possibly TRBD1 for D (6 bases). Germline lookup yields CDR1 SGHTA and CDR2 FQGNSA. Trimming removed 5 bases from V and 7 bases from J, with 21 bases in between. This CDR3 has 17 amino acids. The CDR3 sequence: CASSPHPRGGPNSPLHF. In DNA, the CDR3 is TGTGCCAGCAGCCCGCATCCGAGGGGGGGGCCAAATTCACCCCTCCACTTT.

This sequence joins TRBV10-1 and TRBJ2-3; no clear D. In germline, CDR1 is WNHNN, CDR2 SYGVQD (reference sequence). This CDR3 has 14 residues. Trimming removed 3 bases at V and 2 bases at J, with 9 bases between. The CDR3 loop reads CASSDGLFTDTQYF. CDR3 nucleotide sequence: TGCGCCAGCAGTGATGGCCTGTTCACAGATACGCAGTATTTT.

This clone showed up just a few times. This chain connects TRBV5-1 to TRBJ1-3; no firm D call. The CDR3 is 14 amino acids. CDR1 is SGHRS, CDR2 YFSETQ, per germline. Trimming stripped 0 bases from V and 0 bases from J, with 4 bases between. The CDR3, as DNA: TGCGCCAGCAGCTTGGAATACTCTGGAAACACCATATATTTT. Amino acids: CASSLEYSGNTIYF.

This clone was detected only once. CDR3 nucleotides: TGTGCCAGCAGCGTACGATCCGGGACAGGGAGGGGGAGACAAGAGACCCAGTACTTC. Translating gives CASSVRSGTGRGRQETQYF. This chain connects TRBV9 to TRBJ2-5, with 9 positions matching TRBD1. The J segment lost 2 bases and the V segment lost 1 base, leaving 15 bases of the junction unmatched. The CDR3 runs to 19 residues. Germline loops: CDR1 SGDLS, CDR2 YYNGEE.

V gene TRBV12-5 combines with J gene TRBJ1-2, with D tentatively TRBD1 (6 bases). CDR1 is LGHNT and CDR2 is FRNRAP in the germline V gene. This CDR3 is 13 amino acids long. The V end lost 1 base, the J end lost 8 bases, and 11 bases lay between the germline ends. CDR3 amino acids: CASGLEGVGGYTF. CDR3 DNA sequence: TGTGCTAGTGGTTTGGAGGGGGTAGGCGGCTACACCTTC.